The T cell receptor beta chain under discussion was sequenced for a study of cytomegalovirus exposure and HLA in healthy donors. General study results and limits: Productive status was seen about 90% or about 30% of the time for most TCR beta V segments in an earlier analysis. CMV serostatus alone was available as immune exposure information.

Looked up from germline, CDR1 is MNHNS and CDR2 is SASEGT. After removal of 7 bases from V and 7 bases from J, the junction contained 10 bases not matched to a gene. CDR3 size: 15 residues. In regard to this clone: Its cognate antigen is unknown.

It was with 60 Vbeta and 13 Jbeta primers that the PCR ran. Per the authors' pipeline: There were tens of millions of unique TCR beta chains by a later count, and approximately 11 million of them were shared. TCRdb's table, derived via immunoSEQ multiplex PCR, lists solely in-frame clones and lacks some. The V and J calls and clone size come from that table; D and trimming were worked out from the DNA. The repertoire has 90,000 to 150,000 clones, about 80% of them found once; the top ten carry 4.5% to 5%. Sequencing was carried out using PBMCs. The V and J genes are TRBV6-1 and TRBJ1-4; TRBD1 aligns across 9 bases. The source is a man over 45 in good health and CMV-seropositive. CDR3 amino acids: CASTPPGQGIEKLFF. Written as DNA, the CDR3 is TGTGCCAGCACTCCGCCGGGACAGGGAATTGAAAAACTGTTTTTT.